This T cell receptor (beta chain) emerged from a study of beta chain features in type 1 diabetes. Trimming pared 5 bases from V and 1 base from J, leaving 11 bases between. The CDR3 length is 14 residues. Germline V gives CDR1 SGHTA, CDR2 FQGNSA. The study reverse transcribed the entire isolated RNA, so it sequenced expressed TCRB transcripts. Here immunoSEQ multiplex PCR was the method, and the copy in TCRdb shows in-frame clones only, minus some. The top ten hold about 0.02% of the sample, which has about 900,000 clones, about 17% seen once. The sequencing sample was made of naive CD4+ T cells from blood. The source of this sequence is a woman aged 18-35 years in good health. The J gene is TRBJ1-1, the V gene TRBV7-2; D call uncertain. CDR3 in DNA: TGTGCCAGCAGCCCCGGTGGTTCGAACACTGAAGCTTTCTTT. This translates into CASSPGGSNTEAFF.